Detailed here is one T cell receptor (beta chain). What it recognizes is unknown. This sample is drawn from a study of monozygotic twins with inflammatory bowel disease. Findings and limits, study-wide: Especially with disease activity, IBD patients shared fewer clonotypes with others than healthy twins did. Findings did not support one strong IBD-associated signal or clonotype.

TCRdb reprocessed the 5' RACE reads; each CDR3 protein has one entry and no DNA is given. In total, the table holds 300,000 to 400,000 distinct CDR3 sequences. The TCR sequence derives from a human donor with ulcerative colitis or Crohn's disease, or a healthy co-twin of an affected twin (not recorded which). Sequencing input: blood.

The CDR3 loop reads CASSLGQNRGAFF. The rearrangement uses TRBV7-9 and TRBJ1-1; TCRdb picks TRBD1, but there is no DNA to check that call. The germline V gene has CDR1 SEHNR and CDR2 FQNEAQ (reference sequence). The CDR3 consists of 13 residues. Based on the CDR3 plus reference TRBV7-9 and TRBJ1-1, the full variable domain is DTGVSQNPRHKITKRGQNVTFRCDPISEHNRLYWYRQTLGQGPEFLTYFQNEAQLEKSRLLSDRFSAERPKGSFSTLEIQRTEQGDSAMYLCASSLGQNRGAFFGQGTRLTVV.